A selection of T cell receptor beta chains follows, all from one sample in a study of beta chain features in type 1 diabetes. Repertoires were generated with immunoSEQ multiplex PCR, while TCRdb's copy carries only in-frame clones and drops some. The repertoire holds about 320,000 clones, with 14% as singletons. Sequencing was carried out using central memory CD4+ T cells from blood. The origin of the receptors is a man aged 25 to 40 in good health. Both conserved end residues are part of each CDR3. The D gene is left open where the match is weak. Where a row states a size, it is once, few, many or the class of an expanded clone; other rows omit it.

D gene: TRBD1
V gene: TRBV4-2
J gene: TRBJ1-2
clone size: NA
CDR3 protein: CASSQDAGGNYGYTF
CDR3 DNA: TGTGCCAGCAGCCAAGATGCAGGGGGCAACTATGGCTACACCTTC

D gene: TRBD2
V gene: TRBV2
J gene: TRBJ2-5
clone size: few
CDR3 protein: CASSEGTSWETQYF
CDR3 DNA: TGTGCCAGCAGTGAAGGGACTAGTTGGGAGACCCAGTACTTC

D gene: NA
V gene: TRBV19
J gene: TRBJ1-4
clone size: many
CDR3 protein: CASSAGGGLREKLFF
CDR3 DNA: TGTGCCAGTAGCGCCGGTGGAGGGCTCCGGGAAAAACTGTTTTTT

D gene: NA
V gene: TRBV19
J gene: TRBJ1-1
clone size: NA
CDR3 protein: CASKSTEAFF
CDR3 DNA: TGTGCCAGTAAGAGCACTGAAGCTTTCTTT

D gene: NA
V gene: TRBV6-5
J gene: TRBJ1-4
clone size: few
CDR3 protein: CASSYSSVLNEKLFF
CDR3 DNA: TGTGCCAGCAGTTACTCGTCAGTCCTGAATGAAAAACTGTTTTTT

D gene: NA
V gene: TRBV7-8
J gene: TRBJ2-1
clone size: few
CDR3 protein: CASSPRRPSSYNEQFF
CDR3 DNA: TGTGCCAGCAGCCCCCGACGGCCCAGCTCCTACAATGAGCAGTTCTTC

D gene: TRBD1
V gene: TRBV27
J gene: TRBJ1-2
clone size: NA
CDR3 protein: CASSRDRSYGYTF
CDR3 DNA: TGTGCCAGCAGCCGGGACAGAAGCTATGGCTACACCTTC

D gene: NA
V gene: TRBV2
J gene: TRBJ1-2
clone size: few
CDR3 protein: CASSDPQGKGKGPF
CDR3 DNA: TGTGCCAGCAGTGATCCCCAGGGTAAGGGGAAGGGTCCCTTC

D gene: NA
V gene: TRBV7-7
J gene: TRBJ2-5
clone size: NA
CDR3 protein: CASSRHPATQYF
CDR3 DNA: TGTGCCAGCAGTCGTCATCCAGCGACCCAGTACTTC

D gene: NA
V gene: TRBV19
J gene: TRBJ1-4
clone size: few
CDR3 protein: CASSINPSGEKLFF
CDR3 DNA: TGTGCCAGTAGTATCAATCCTTCTGGGGAAAAACTGTTTTTT

D gene: NA
V gene: TRBV12-5
J gene: TRBJ2-3
clone size: many
CDR3 protein: CASGSSPDYTDTQYF
CDR3 DNA: TGTGCTAGTGGTAGTTCTCCCGACTACACAGATACGCAGTATTTT

D gene: NA
V gene: TRBV10-3
J gene: TRBJ2-7
clone size: few
CDR3 protein: CAISEKGGGGYEQYF
CDR3 DNA: TGTGCCATCAGTGAAAAAGGGGGCGGGGGCTACGAGCAGTACTTC

D gene: TRBD2
V gene: TRBV11-3
J gene: TRBJ2-1
clone size: few
CDR3 protein: CASSTSGRADNEQFF
CDR3 DNA: TGTGCCAGCAGTACGAGCGGGAGGGCCGACAATGAGCAGTTCTTC

D gene: NA
V gene: TRBV6-1
J gene: TRBJ1-1
clone size: few
CDR3 protein: CASIRSGTEAFF
CDR3 DNA: TGTGCCAGCATCCGTTCGGGCACTGAAGCTTTCTTT

D gene: NA
V gene: TRBV4-3
J gene: TRBJ2-2
clone size: few
CDR3 protein: CASSQGSVTGELFF
CDR3 DNA: TGCGCCAGCAGCCAAGGGAGTGTCACCGGGGAGCTGTTTTTT

D gene: NA
V gene: TRBV28
J gene: TRBJ1-5
clone size: NA
CDR3 protein: CASSSRFEPQHF
CDR3 DNA: TGTGCCAGCAGTTCCCGTTTTGAGCCCCAGCATTTT

D gene: NA
V gene: TRBV5-1
J gene: TRBJ2-1
clone size: few
CDR3 protein: CASSPPPANEQFF
CDR3 DNA: TGCGCCAGCAGCCCTCCCCCGGCGAATGAGCAGTTCTTC

D gene: NA
V gene: TRBV2
J gene: TRBJ2-3
clone size: NA
CDR3 protein: CASRQGRGTDTQYF
CDR3 DNA: TGTGCCAGCAGGCAGGGAAGGGGCACAGATACGCAGTATTTT

D gene: NA
V gene: TRBV14
J gene: TRBJ1-5
clone size: few
CDR3 protein: CASSQLGVGQPQHF
CDR3 DNA: TGTGCCAGCAGCCAATTAGGGGTAGGACAGCCCCAGCATTTT

D gene: NA
V gene: TRBV5-1
J gene: TRBJ1-2
clone size: NA
CDR3 protein: CASSLGAVANYGYTF
CDR3 DNA: TGCGCCAGCAGCTTGGGGGCAGTAGCTAACTATGGCTACACCTTC

D gene: NA
V gene: TRBV5-1
J gene: TRBJ1-1
clone size: NA
CDR3 protein: CASSRMEGIPEAFF
CDR3 DNA: TGCGCCAGCAGCCGAATGGAGGGGATCCCTGAAGCTTTCTTT

D gene: NA
V gene: TRBV2
J gene: TRBJ2-3
clone size: many
CDR3 protein: CASTVSDTQYF
CDR3 DNA: TGTGCCAGCACGGTTTCAGATACGCAGTATTTT

D gene: NA
V gene: TRBV11-2
J gene: TRBJ1-4
clone size: many
CDR3 protein: CASSLSSFGNEKLFF
CDR3 DNA: TGTGCCAGCAGCTTATCGAGTTTCGGTAATGAAAAACTGTTTTTT

D gene: TRBD1
V gene: TRBV5-1
J gene: TRBJ1-5
clone size: few
CDR3 protein: CASSYGQGDQPQHF
CDR3 DNA: TGCGCCAGCAGCTACGGACAGGGGGACCAGCCCCAGCATTTT

D gene: TRBD2
V gene: TRBV5-5
J gene: TRBJ2-5
clone size: NA
CDR3 protein: CASSSPSGRGETQYF
CDR3 DNA: TGTGCCAGCAGCTCGCCTAGCGGGAGGGGGGAGACCCAGTACTTC

D gene: NA
V gene: TRBV30
J gene: TRBJ2-3
clone size: few
CDR3 protein: CAWSAPREVRTDTQYF
CDR3 DNA: TGTGCCTGGAGTGCCCCCAGGGAAGTCCGCACAGATACGCAGTATTTT

D gene: TRBD1
V gene: TRBV27
J gene: TRBJ2-7
clone size: few
CDR3 protein: CASMGQGRYEQYF
CDR3 DNA: TGTGCCAGTATGGGACAGGGTAGGTACGAGCAGTACTTC

D gene: TRBD1
V gene: TRBV29-1
J gene: TRBJ1-2
clone size: NA
CDR3 protein: CSVGQGANYGYTF
CDR3 DNA: TGCAGCGTGGGACAGGGGGCGAACTATGGCTACACCTTC

D gene: TRBD2
V gene: TRBV28
J gene: TRBJ2-1
clone size: many
CDR3 protein: CASSSPPGRGGRDEQFF
CDR3 DNA: TGTGCCAGCAGCTCCCCCCCCGGGCGGGGGGGCCGGGATGAGCAGTTCTTC

D gene: TRBD1
V gene: TRBV4-1
J gene: TRBJ1-2
clone size: NA
CDR3 protein: CASSHRQGAEPARLTF
CDR3 DNA: TGCGCCAGCAGCCATCGACAGGGGGCGGAACCCGCGAGGCTCACCTTC

D gene: TRBD1
V gene: TRBV5-1
J gene: TRBJ1-5
clone size: few
CDR3 protein: CASSRTGDQPQHF
CDR3 DNA: TGCGCCAGCAGCAGGACAGGGGACCAGCCCCAGCATTTT

D gene: TRBD1
V gene: TRBV29-1
J gene: TRBJ1-1
clone size: NA
CDR3 protein: CSVVGQGHTEAFF
CDR3 DNA: TGCAGCGTTGTCGGACAGGGGCACACTGAAGCTTTCTTT

D gene: NA
V gene: TRBV7-2
J gene: TRBJ2-7
clone size: NA
CDR3 protein: CASSSNSYEQYF
CDR3 DNA: TGTGCCAGCAGCTCCAACTCCTACGAGCAGTACTTC